These 30 T cell receptor beta chains share one sample of origin, sequenced in a study of blood T cell repertoires in COVID-19. TCRdb keeps only in-frame clones here, not all; method: immunoSEQ multiplex PCR. The data hold about 130,000 clones, with 60% to 80% observed a single time. Sequencing was performed on peripheral blood. Every receptor here comes from a woman in her seventies with acute or convalescent COVID-19.

A single count supports this clone. The chain recombines TRBV9 with TRBJ2-5; TRBD2 matches 7 bases. CDR3 size: 16 residues. Germline trimming cut 4 bases from V and 4 bases from J; bases unmatched to any gene: 13. Germline loops: CDR1 SGDLS, CDR2 YYNGEE. The CDR3 protein is CASSPSTPRERETQYF. CDR3 nucleotide sequence: TGTGCCAGCAGCCCAAGCACCCCGCGGGAGAGAGAGACCCAGTACTTC.

By proportion, this clone is medium-sized (0.01 to 0.1%). The chain links TRBV19 to TRBJ1-2, with 9 bases identical to TRBD1. The V gene's germline CDR1 is LNHDA and CDR2 SQIVND (reference sequence). V lost 4 bases and J lost 5; bases outside the gene matches: 11. This CDR3 spans 16 amino acids. The CDR3 is CASSKTTGGAGYGYTF. The CDR3 nucleotides are TGTGCCAGTAGTAAGACAACAGGGGGCGCCGGGTATGGCTACACCTTC.

This chain uses TRBV5-1 with TRBJ2-5, with TRBD1 as a possible D gene (7 bases). V was clipped by 6 bases and J by 2 bases, with 14 bases between them. From germline, CDR1 is SGHRS and CDR2 YFSETQ. The CDR3 totals 14 residues. CDR3 amino acids: CASKGGTAQETQYF. The CDR3, as DNA: TGCGCCAGCAAAGGCGGGACAGCTCAAGAGACCCAGTACTTC.

The rearrangement joins TRBV5-4 to TRBJ2-1, with D perhaps TRBD2 (6 bases). The CDR3 contains 15 residues. The germline V and J ends were trimmed by 0 bases and 4 bases, with 11 bases remaining between them. Looked up from germline, CDR1 is SGHNT and CDR2 is YYREEE (reference sequence). Written as DNA, the CDR3 is TGTGCCAGCAGCTTGGGTGGGGACTGGTACAATGAGCAGTTCTTC. This encodes CASSLGGDWYNEQFF.

This clone came up once. The genes are TRBV14 and TRBJ1-6, with TRBD1 identical over 8 bases. V lost 4 bases to trimming and J lost 7 bases; unmatched junction nucleotides: 6. CDR3 length equals 15 residues. Germline assignment: CDR1 SGHDN and CDR2 FVKESK. CDR3 in DNA: TGTGCCAGCAGCCTCTTGGACAGGGCGAATTCACCCCTCCACTTT. Amino acid sequence: CASSLLDRANSPLHF.

V usage is TRBV6-2 or TRBV6-3 and J usage is TRBJ1-1; D possibly corresponds to TRBD1 (6 bases). V lost 4 bases, J lost 5 bases, and 20 bases lay in between. Germline V gives CDR1 MNHEY, CDR2 SVGEGT. CDR3 size: 16 residues. In DNA form, the CDR3 reads TGTGCCAGCAGTTCGACCCCCGGGAGGGGGGGGACTGAAGCTTTCTTT. Its protein product is CASSSTPGRGGTEAFF.

V and J are TRBV27 and TRBJ2-1; no clear D. CDR3 size: 16 residues. The germline gives CDR1 MNHEY, CDR2 SMNVEV (reference sequence). Between the trimmed V and J ends, which lost 5 bases and 5 bases, there was a span of 19 bases. The CDR3 coding sequence is TGTGCCAGCAGTCCAGATTTTTTAGCAGTACACAATGAGCAGTTCTTC. This translates into CASSPDFLAVHNEQFF.

This rearrangement joins TRBV7-2 to TRBJ1-6; the D is unclear. Germline-derived CDR1 and CDR2 are SGHTA and FQGNSA. Trimming removed 0 bases from V and 9 bases from J, with 12 bases in between. The CDR3 has 15 residues. The CDR3 spells CASSLAGSAASPLHF. For the CDR3, the DNA is TGTGCCAGCAGCTTAGCGGGGAGCGCAGCTTCACCCCTCCACTTT.

CDR3 protein: CASSRSGTGVPPYNEQFF. The DNA for the CDR3 is TGTGCCAGCAGCCGCTCCGGGACAGGGGTACCTCCCTACAATGAGCAGTTCTTC. This rearrangement joins TRBV5-5 to TRBJ2-1; 10 bases fit TRBD1. The germline V gene encodes CDR1 SGHKS and CDR2 YYEKEE (reference sequence). V lost 4 bases and J lost 2; bases outside the gene matches: 12. This CDR3 has 18 residues.

This chain links TRBV9 with TRBJ2-3, with 10 bases lining up with TRBD2. V shed 4 bases, J shed 3 bases, and the junction held 8 bases outside the gene matches. CDR1 SGDLS and CDR2 YYNGEE come from the germline V gene. The CDR3 loop spans 16 amino acids. The CDR3 DNA follows: TGTGCCAGCAGCACAAAGAGACTAGCGGGTACAGATACGCAGTATTTT. This gives the protein CASSTKRLAGTDTQYF.

The chain combines TRBV6-5 with TRBJ2-1, with 11 bases matching TRBD2. Germline CDR1 is MNHEY and CDR2 is SVGAGI. J gave up 7 bases and V 4 bases, and 9 bases lay outside the gene matches. The CDR3 length is 16 residues. In DNA form, the CDR3 reads TGTGCCAGCAGTTTTTTAGCGGGGGGGAACTCGAATGAGCAGTTCTTC. Its protein is CASSFLAGGNSNEQFF.

V is TRBV7-2 and J is TRBJ1-4; D unresolved. CDR3 size: 13 residues. Trimming cost V 4 bases and J 6 bases, with 9 bases left between them. The germline V gene encodes CDR1 SGHTA and CDR2 FQGNSA. CDR3 in DNA: TGTGCCAGCAGCTCCCGAGGAGATGAAAAACTGTTTTTT. Translating gives CASSSRGDEKLFF.

The chain uses TRBV27 and TRBJ2-3; 12 bases map to TRBD2. Germline lookup yields CDR1 MNHEY and CDR2 SMNVEV (reference sequence). This CDR3 is 17 amino acids long. Trimming cost V 3 bases and J 2 bases; bases outside gene matches: 6. The CDR3 sequence is CASSFARLAGDTDTQYF. Written as DNA, the CDR3 is TGTGCCAGCAGTTTTGCCAGACTAGCGGGGGACACAGATACGCAGTATTTT.

The chain is built from TRBV2 and TRBJ1-5; D is possibly TRBD1 (5 bases). The CDR3 contains 14 residues. Germline V gene lookup returns CDR1 SNHLY and CDR2 FYNNEI. With 8 bases removed from V and 2 bases from J, the gap between germline ends came to 13 bases. The CDR3 sequence is CASAGGDRNQPQHF. The CDR3 DNA reads as TGTGCCAGCGCCGGGGGGGATCGCAATCAGCCCCAGCATTTT. Complete variable domain (other parts from reference TRBV2 and TRBJ1-5): EPEVTQTPSHQVTQMGQEVILRCVPISNHLYFYWYRQILGQKVEFLVSFYNNEISEKSEIFDDQFSVERPDGSNFTLKIRSTKLEDSAMYFCASAGGDRNQPQHFGDGTRLSIL.

The genes are TRBV27 and TRBJ2-1; perhaps TRBD2 as D (5 bases). CDR1 MNHEY and CDR2 SMNVEV come from the germline V gene (reference sequence). Between the trimmed V and J ends, which lost 4 bases and 0 bases, there was a span of 10 bases. The CDR3 totals 15 residues. In DNA, the CDR3 is TGTGCCAGCAGTTACGGTGGGAGCTCCTACAATGAGCAGTTCTTC. Translating gives CASSYGGSSYNEQFF.

In nucleotides, the CDR3 is TGTGCCAGCAGCGTAGTTTTGGGCTCCCAGGGTAGCACTGAAGCTTTCTTT. This codes for CASSVVLGSQGSTEAFF. This chain uses TRBV9 with TRBJ1-1, with D perhaps TRBD1 (5 bases). The germline gives CDR1 SGDLS, CDR2 YYNGEE. The germline V and J ends were trimmed by 0 bases and 4 bases, with 19 bases remaining between them. The CDR3 extends over 17 amino acids. Looking up the rest from reference TRBV9 and TRBJ1-1 gives the full variable domain: DSGVTQTPKHLITATGQRVTLRCSPRSGDLSVYWYQQSLDQGLQFLIQYYNGEERAKGNILERFSAQQFPDLHSELNLSSLELGDSALYFCASSVVLGSQGSTEAFFGQGTRLTVV.

The V and J genes are TRBV7-2 and TRBJ2-2, with 8 nucleotides matching TRBD1. Germline V gives CDR1 SGHTA, CDR2 FQGNSA. The CDR3 contains 18 residues. With V trimmed by 5 bases and J by 5 bases, 16 bases remained unmatched. The CDR3 nucleotides read TGTGCCAGCAGCCACCCTGCCGGGGCAGGGGGCCGGACCGGGGAGCTGTTTTTT. This translates into CASSHPAGAGGRTGELFF.

J is TRBJ2-3 and V is TRBV7-2; unclear D gene. This CDR3 is 14 amino acids long. Germline V gene sequence: CDR1 SGHTA, CDR2 FQGNSA. With 4 bases removed from V and 0 bases from J, the gap between germline ends came to 8 bases. CDR3 residues: CASSSPASTDTQYF. The CDR3 region has the DNA TGTGCCAGCAGCTCCCCCGCGAGCACAGATACGCAGTATTTT.

In this sample, this clone turned up a few times. This rearrangement joins TRBV7-6 to TRBJ1-5; unclear D gene. From germline, CDR1 is SGHVS and CDR2 FNYEAQ. The germline V and J ends were trimmed by 1 base and 0 bases, with 7 bases remaining between them. The CDR3 is made up of 15 amino acids. CDR3 region: CASSLGGGSNQPQHF. CDR3 in DNA: TGTGCCAGCAGCTTAGGAGGCGGTAGCAATCAGCCCCAGCATTTT.

The rearrangement uses TRBV5-1 and TRBJ1-4; no clear D gene. Trimming left V 5 bases short and J 8 bases short, with 16 bases between. Germline V lookup: CDR1 SGHRS, CDR2 YFSETQ. This CDR3 region has 14 residues. The chain's CDR3 is CASSSNSGSEKLFF. In DNA, the CDR3 is TGCGCCAGCAGTTCCAACTCGGGATCGGAAAAACTGTTTTTT.

The sample holds a few counts of this clone. V usage is TRBV14 and J usage is TRBJ1-2; TRBD1 matches 9 bases. This CDR3 has 16 residues. Germline V gives CDR1 SGHDN, CDR2 FVKESK. The V and J ends lost 4 bases and 2 bases, in that order; junction bases with no gene match: 8. The CDR3 DNA sequence: TGTGCCAGCAGCCCGTGGGCCGGGACAGGGAACTATGGCTACACCTTC. It codes for CASSPWAGTGNYGYTF.

This sequence joins TRBV13 and TRBJ1-2; D perhaps matches TRBD1 (6 bases). The V and J ends lost 1 base and 5 bases respectively, with 17 bases between them. The CDR3 consists of 16 residues. CDR1 is PRHDT and CDR2 is FYEKMQ in the germline V gene (reference sequence). The CDR3 is CASSLDRQAYLYGYTF. The CDR3 coding sequence is TGTGCCAGCAGCTTAGACCGACAGGCGTATTTGTATGGCTACACCTTC.

This clone appeared a few times. This rearrangement joins TRBV2 to TRBJ1-4, with 10 bases lining up with TRBD1. The CDR3 runs to 15 residues. CDR1 is SNHLY and CDR2 is FYNNEI in the germline V gene. J was trimmed by 8 bases and V by 7 bases; bases with no gene match: 10. As DNA, the CDR3 is TGTGCCAGCACCCAAGTTAGGACAGGGGGAGAAAAACTGTTTTTT. Protein sequence: CASTQVRTGGEKLFF.

This sequence joins TRBV6-1 and TRBJ2-1; the D is unclear. The V and J ends lost 5 bases and 3 bases respectively, with 8 bases between them. Germline V CDR1 and CDR2: MNHNS, SASEGT. This CDR3 contains 13 residues. The CDR3 sequence: CASSSTNYNEQFF. For the CDR3, the DNA is TGTGCCAGCAGTTCGACAAACTACAATGAGCAGTTCTTC.

J is TRBJ2-5 and V is TRBV29-1; possible D gene TRBD2, 7 bases. The CDR3 contains 15 residues. The V and J ends lost 4 bases and 2 bases respectively, with 17 bases between them. Germline V gene lookup returns CDR1 SQVTM and CDR2 ANQGSEA. The CDR3 bases are TGCAGCGTTGCTCTCCCCGGGGGGCGGCAAGAGACCCAGTACTTC. Protein product: CSVALPGGRQETQYF.

This clone occurred a few times. The rearrangement joins TRBV6-1 to TRBJ1-6, with D possibly TRBD1 on 6 matching bases. The V gene lost 1 base and the J gene lost 10 bases, with 17 bases spanning the gap. The CDR3 spans 16 residues. Germline V gene lookup returns CDR1 MNHNS and CDR2 SASEGT. DNA of the CDR3: TGTGCCAGCAGTGAAGGTCGGCAGGGGATTAGATCACCCCTCCACTTT. This codes for CASSEGRQGIRSPLHF.

This clone was picked up a small number of times. The chain links TRBV27 to TRBJ2-7; 10 bases map to TRBD1. The CDR3 covers 15 residues. CDR1 is MNHEY and CDR2 is SMNVEV in the germline V gene (reference sequence). Unmatched junction bases numbered 11, after V lost 5 bases and J lost 7 bases. The CDR3 here is CASSPGTGAGWEQYF. CDR3 DNA: TGTGCCAGCAGTCCGGGGACAGGGGCCGGGTGGGAGCAGTACTTC.

The chain has TRBV10-2 and TRBJ2-7, with a possible D match to TRBD1 (5 bases). The CDR3 extends over 12 amino acids. The germline V gene has CDR1 WSHSY and CDR2 SAAADI. V was cut by 6 bases and J by 6 bases, with 12 bases left in between. CDR3 bases: TGCGCCAGCAGCCTCAATAGGGGCGAGCAGTACTTC. This codes for CASSLNRGEQYF.

In nucleotides, the CDR3 is TGTGCCAGCAGTCGGCAGGGTGAAGCTTTCTTT. Its translation: CASSRQGEAFF. V is TRBV6-5 and J is TRBJ1-1, with D tentatively TRBD1 (5 bases). Germline CDR1 and CDR2: MNHEY and SVGAGI. The CDR3 sequence is 11 residues long. V gave up 5 bases and J gave up 7 bases, with 8 bases separating them.

This sequence joins TRBV7-2 and TRBJ2-6; D is possibly TRBD1 (5 bases). Trimming took off 5 bases at V and 0 bases at J, with 17 bases between the two ends. CDR1 and CDR2 from the germline V gene are SGHTA and FQGNSA. This CDR3 is built from 18 residues. The CDR3 protein is CASSPTSRVSSGANVLTF. The CDR3 DNA sequence: TGTGCCAGCAGCCCAACGTCCAGGGTCAGCTCTGGGGCCAACGTCCTGACTTTC. Complete variable domain (other parts from reference TRBV7-2 and TRBJ2-6): GAGVSQSPSNKVTEKGKDVELRCDPISGHTALYWYRQSLGQGLEFLIYFQGNSAPDKSGLPSDRFSAERTGGSVSTLTIQRTQQEDSAVYLCASSPTSRVSSGANVLTFGAGSRLTVL.